The 15 T cell receptor beta chains presented below share a single source sample, sequenced in a study of cytomegalovirus exposure and HLA in healthy donors. 13 Jbeta primers and 60 Vbeta primers were used for the PCR. Using immunoSEQ multiplex PCR, the repertoire was profiled, and TCRdb retains in-frame clones only, with some absent. The profile shows about 140,000 clones, under 70% of them singletons. Sample: PBMCs. The origin of the receptors is a woman in her sixties in good health and CMV-seronegative.

This rearrangement joins TRBV13 to TRBJ2-3; D unresolved. Per germline, CDR1 PRHDT and CDR2 FYEKMQ (reference sequence). Trimming pared 8 bases from V and 2 bases from J, leaving 8 bases between. The CDR3 consists of 12 residues. CDR3 sequence reads: CASSQTTDTQYF. CDR3 in DNA: TGTGCCAGCTCACAAACCACAGATACGCAGTATTTT. The complete variable domain, with remaining parts taken from reference TRBV13 and TRBJ2-3, reads AAGVIQSPRHLIKEKRETATLKCYPIPRHDTVYWYQQGPGQDPQFLISFYEKMQSDKGSIPDRFSAQQFSDYHSELNMSSLELGDSALYFCASSQTTDTQYFGPGTRLTVL.

This clone was detected only a few times. This chain uses TRBV6-5 with TRBJ1-1, with 8 bases lining up with TRBD1. Germline values: CDR1 MNHEY, CDR2 SVGAGI. The CDR3 covers 14 residues. The V and J ends lost 2 bases and 5 bases, in that order; junction bases with no gene match: 4. The DNA for the CDR3 is TGTGCCAGCAGTTACGGACAGGGAGGAACTGAAGCTTTCTTT. This codes for CASSYGQGGTEAFF.

This chain connects TRBV19 to TRBJ2-1; 13 bases are a match to TRBD2. Germline CDR1 reads LNHDA; CDR2 reads SQIVND (reference sequence). The CDR3 runs 14 residues. The V and J ends lost 4 bases and 8 bases, in that order; junction bases with no gene match: 2. Here the CDR3 DNA reads TGTGCCAGTAGTAGAGGGACTAGCGGGGATGAGCAGTTCTTC. Translating it yields CASSRGTSGDEQFF.

J is TRBJ1-2 and V is TRBV9, with 9 bases that match TRBD1. Unmatched junction bases numbered 7, after V lost 3 bases and J lost 7 bases. Germline V lookup: CDR1 SGDLS, CDR2 YYNGEE. This CDR3 is 14 amino acids long. The CDR3 nucleotides are TGTGCCAGCAGCGGGTTACAGGGGGCGGCTGGCTACACCTTC. Its translation: CASSGLQGAAGYTF. The whole variable domain, filled in from reference TRBV9 and TRBJ1-2, reads DSGVTQTPKHLITATGQRVTLRCSPRSGDLSVYWYQQSLDQGLQFLIQYYNGEERAKGNILERFSAQQFPDLHSELNLSSLELGDSALYFCASSGLQGAAGYTFGSGTRLTVV.

The rearrangement joins TRBV28 to TRBJ2-2, with 7 bases identical to TRBD1. V trimming: 8 bases; J trimming: 11 bases; junction bases outside the gene matches: 11. There are 13 residues in the CDR3. In germline, CDR1 is MDHEN, CDR2 SYDVKM. CDR3 amino acids: CASGQAFPKELFF. The CDR3 DNA sequence: TGTGCCAGCGGACAGGCGTTCCCGAAAGAGCTGTTTTTT.

The rearrangement links TRBV7-2 to TRBJ2-1; TRBD2 agrees at 12 bases. Germline trimming cut 4 bases from V and 9 bases from J; bases unmatched to any gene: 7. Germline V gene sequence: CDR1 SGHTA, CDR2 FQGNSA. The CDR3 consists of 15 residues. The DNA of the CDR3 is TGTGCCAGCAGCTCCACTAGCGGGGGGAGGGCTGAGCAGTTCTTC. Protein product: CASSSTSGGRAEQFF.

The V and J genes are TRBV4-3 and TRBJ2-3, with TRBD2 matching over 12 bases. Germline loops: CDR1 LGHNA, CDR2 YSLEER. The CDR3 spans 15 residues. Losses at the gene ends were 2 bases for V and 3 bases for J; bases not matched to a gene: 0. CDR3 sequence (DNA): TGCGCCAGCAGCCAAACTAGCGGGGGGACAGATACGCAGTATTTT. Amino acids: CASSQTSGGTDTQYF.

This chain connects TRBV5-6 to TRBJ2-7, with TRBD2 matching over 10 bases. From germline, CDR1 is SGHDT and CDR2 YYEEEE. The ends lost 4 bases at V and 4 bases at J; junction bases unmatched: 11. The CDR3 is made up of 16 amino acids. This chain's CDR3 is CASSQDPSGSFYEQYF. The CDR3 DNA is TGTGCCAGCAGCCAGGATCCTAGCGGGAGTTTTTACGAGCAGTACTTC.

This clone was counted only a few times. The CDR3 is CASSPRTDSNYGYTF. CDR3 sequence (DNA): TGTGCCAGCAGCCCCCGGACAGATAGTAACTATGGCTACACCTTC. The chain is built from TRBV9 and TRBJ1-2, with D possibly matching TRBD1 (6 bases). The CDR3 is 15 amino acids. Germline V gene lookup returns CDR1 SGDLS and CDR2 YYNGEE. The V end was cut by 4 bases, the J end by 1 base, with 14 bases between.

The chain is built from TRBV10-3 and TRBJ2-3; the D is unclear. Trimming removed 2 bases from V and 6 bases from J, with 12 bases in between. Germline CDR1 reads ENHRY; CDR2 reads SYGVKD. This CDR3 has 14 amino acids. The CDR3 spells CAISEVAGRDTQYF. In DNA, the CDR3 is TGTGCCATCAGTGAGGTGGCAGGTCGGGATACGCAGTATTTT.

The chain is built from TRBV4-2 and TRBJ2-7, with 13 bases identical to TRBD2. Germline lookup yields CDR1 LGHNA and CDR2 YNFKEQ. The J segment lost 1 base and the V segment lost 6 bases, leaving 0 bases of the junction unmatched. CDR3 length equals 14 residues. DNA for the CDR3: TGTGCCAGCAGACTAGCGGGAGGGTCCTACGAGCAGTACTTC. It encodes CASRLAGGSYEQYF.

The chain has TRBV5-4 and TRBJ2-3, with 9 nucleotides matching TRBD1. Germline CDR1 is SGHNT and CDR2 is YYREEE (reference sequence). The CDR3 sequence is 17 residues long. V shed 4 bases, J shed 2 bases, and the junction held 11 bases outside the gene matches. CDR3 in amino acids: CASSEQQGALSTDTQYF. The CDR3 nucleotides are TGTGCCAGCAGCGAGCAACAGGGGGCCCTTTCCACAGATACGCAGTATTTT.

J is TRBJ2-7 and V is TRBV4-1; D possibly corresponds to TRBD1 (5 bases). V lost 5 bases and J lost 1, with 9 bases in between. CDR1 is MGHRA, CDR2 YSYEKL, per germline. The CDR3 runs 13 residues. The chain's CDR3 is CASSARVSYEQYF. The CDR3 DNA follows: TGCGCCAGCAGCGCCAGGGTTTCCTACGAGCAGTACTTC.

The chain combines TRBV9 with TRBJ1-5; 9 bases are a match to TRBD1. CDR1 is SGDLS and CDR2 is YYNGEE in the germline V gene. This CDR3 region has 18 residues. V lost 0 bases to trimming and J lost 7 bases; unmatched junction nucleotides: 14. The CDR3 is CASSVARRQGESEQPQHF. CDR3 DNA sequence: TGTGCCAGCAGCGTAGCCAGACGACAGGGGGAATCAGAGCAGCCCCAGCATTTT.

V is TRBV7-9 and J is TRBJ1-1; perhaps TRBD1 as D (5 bases). Per the germline V gene, CDR1 is SEHNR and CDR2 is FQNEAQ (reference sequence). V was pared by 8 bases and J by 4 bases, with 23 bases between. The CDR3 covers 16 residues. The CDR3 DNA is TGTGCCAGCGGCAGGGATGGGAAAGGGTGGGGCACTGAAGCTTTCTTT. Translation: CASGRDGKGWGTEAFF.